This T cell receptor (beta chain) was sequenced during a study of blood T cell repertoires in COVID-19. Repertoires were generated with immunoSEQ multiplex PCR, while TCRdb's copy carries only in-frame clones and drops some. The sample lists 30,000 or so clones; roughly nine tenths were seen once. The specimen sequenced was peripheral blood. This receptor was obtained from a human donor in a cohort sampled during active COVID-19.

CDR3 sequence reads: CASSSDRLNTEAFF. For the CDR3, the DNA is TGTGCCAGCAGCTCGGACAGATTGAACACTGAAGCTTTCTTT. The chain uses TRBV7-9 and TRBJ1-1, with a possible D match to TRBD1 (6 bases). CDR1 and CDR2 from the germline V gene are SEHNR and FQNEAQ (reference sequence). The CDR3 is made up of 14 amino acids. V was pared by 4 bases and J by 0 bases, with 9 bases between.